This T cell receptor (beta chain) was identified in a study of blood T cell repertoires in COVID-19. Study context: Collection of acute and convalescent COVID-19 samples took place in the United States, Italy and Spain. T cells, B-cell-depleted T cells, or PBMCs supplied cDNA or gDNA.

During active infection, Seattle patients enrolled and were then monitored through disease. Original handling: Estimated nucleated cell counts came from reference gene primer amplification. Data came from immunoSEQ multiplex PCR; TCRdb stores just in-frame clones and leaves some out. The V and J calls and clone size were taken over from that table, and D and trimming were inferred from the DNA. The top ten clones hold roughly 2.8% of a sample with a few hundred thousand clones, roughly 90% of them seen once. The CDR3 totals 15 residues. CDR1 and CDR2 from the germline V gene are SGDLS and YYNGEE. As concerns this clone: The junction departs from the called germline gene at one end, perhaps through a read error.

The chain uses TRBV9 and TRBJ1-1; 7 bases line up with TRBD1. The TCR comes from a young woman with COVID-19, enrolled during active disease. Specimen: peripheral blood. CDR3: CASSPMTGLKTEAFF. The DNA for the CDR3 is TGTGCCAGCAGCCCAATGACAGGGTTGAAAACTGAAGCTTTCTTT.